This T cell receptor (beta chain) was captured in a study of cytomegalovirus exposure and HLA in healthy donors. Study information: From donors who were HLA-typed, an early data release held around 85 million unique TCRs.

PCR involved 60 Vbeta and 13 Jbeta primers. Profiled with immunoSEQ multiplex PCR; TCRdb holds only in-frame clones, not every one. Seen here are 95,000 to 150,000 clones, around 69% observed once, and the top ten hold 8% to 9%. This CDR3 comprises 16 residues. Overall study findings and caveats: An Asian-associated ancestry cluster reportedly showed fewer N-insertions than the approximately 620-donor mean in a later analysis.

About this clone: Antigen unknown.

The sequenced sample was PBMCs. The sequence was obtained from a woman between 40 and 55 years old in good health and CMV-seropositive. The chain links TRBV21-1 to TRBJ2-5; TRBD1 reflects the table's D call only, with no check against the DNA. TRBV21-1 is an annotated pseudogene. The CDR3 protein is CASSSGHELSWGTQYF. The CDR3 nucleotides are TGTGCCAGCAGCTCCGGACATGAACTATCCTGGGGGACCCAGTACTTC.